Below are 31 T cell receptor beta chains sequenced from a single sample in a study of control samples from healthy donors and cancer patients. Profiled with immunoSEQ multiplex PCR; TCRdb holds only in-frame clones, not every one. The sample gives approximately 230,000 clones, roughly four fifths of which show up once; roughly 13% is in the top ten. The source material was PBMCs. These receptors came from a woman aged 55-70 years with lung cancer.

The J gene is TRBJ2-3, the V gene TRBV30; D ambiguous. Between the trimmed V and J ends, which lost 3 bases and 12 bases, there was a span of 16 bases. The CDR3 loop spans 12 amino acids. CDR1 and CDR2 (germline): GTSNPN, SVGIG (reference sequence). CDR3 sequence: CAWSAVRYSQYF. The CDR3 DNA follows: TGTGCCTGGAGCGCCGTGAGGTACTCACAGTATTTT.

Details on this clone: One end of the junction is discordant with germline, which a read error may explain. The genes are TRBV7-6 and TRBJ2-1; 9 bases align to TRBD2. The CDR3 covers 15 residues. Looked up from germline, CDR1 is SGHVS and CDR2 is FNYEAQ. The CDR3 sequence: CASSLESGLANSLLF. Written as DNA, the CDR3 is TGTGCCAGCAGCTTAGAATCCGGACTAGCGAACTCCTTGCTCTTC.

This chain uses TRBV5-1 with TRBJ2-5; 7 bases agree with TRBD1. In germline, CDR1 is SGHRS, CDR2 YFSETQ. V gave up 4 bases and J gave up 1 base; unmatched junction bases: 4. This CDR3 spans 14 amino acids. The CDR3 DNA sequence: TGCGCCAGCAGCCCCGGGACAGTCCAAGAGACCCAGTACTTC. It translates to CASSPGTVQETQYF.

Concerning this clone itself: Other DNA sequences in the sample encode the same CDR3. This chain uses TRBV5-1 with TRBJ1-3, with D maybe TRBD1 (6 bases). Germline V gene sequence: CDR1 SGHRS, CDR2 YFSETQ. This CDR3 comprises 14 residues. V was shortened by 4 bases and J by 2 bases, with 10 bases between the two germline ends. Here the CDR3 DNA reads TGCGCCAGCAGCGCGGACAGTGCTGGAAACACCATATATTTT. It encodes CASSADSAGNTIYF.

The gene calls are TRBV18 and TRBJ2-7; the match to TRBD1 covers 8 bases. The germline CDR1 and CDR2 sequences are KGHSH and LQKENI. The CDR3 sequence is 15 residues long. V lost 1 base, J lost 5 bases, and 7 bases stayed unmatched. CDR3 sequence: CASSPRTGTLHEQYF. CDR3 nucleotide sequence: TGTGCCAGCTCACCACGGACAGGGACTCTTCACGAGCAGTACTTC.

The V call is TRBV7-3, the J call TRBJ2-5; the D is unclear. V gave up 3 bases and J gave up 2 bases, with 7 bases separating them. This CDR3 region has 13 residues. From germline, CDR1 is SGHTA and CDR2 FQGTGA. The CDR3 DNA is TGTGCCAGCAGCTTTAATCAGCAAGAGACCCAGTACTTC. Residues: CASSFNQQETQYF.

The V call is TRBV3-1 (or the pseudogene TRBV3-2), the J call TRBJ2-7; the match to TRBD1 covers 7 bases. Per the germline V gene, CDR1 is LGHDT and CDR2 is YNNKEL (reference sequence). This CDR3 is 14 amino acids long. J lost 6 bases, V lost 5 bases, and 10 bases had no gene match. The CDR3 protein is CASSWTGGGGEQYF. The CDR3 DNA is TGTGCCAGCAGCTGGACAGGAGGTGGTGGCGAGCAGTACTTC.

As regards this clone: The junction and the germline gene differ at one end; a read error may be behind it. The chain uses TRBV2 and TRBJ1-4; D is undetermined. The germline V gene encodes CDR1 SNHLY and CDR2 FYNNEI. This CDR3 comprises 11 residues. The CDR3 here is CASSEQRRKVF. CDR3 bases: TGTGCCAGCAGTGAACAAAGGAGGAAGGTTTTT.

The chain uses TRBV28 and TRBJ2-1; D gene ambiguous. Germline V gene lookup returns CDR1 MDHEN and CDR2 SYDVKM. This CDR3 has 13 amino acids. Trimming removed 7 bases at V and 3 bases at J, with 10 bases between. The CDR3 here is CASTTTVYNEQFF. The CDR3 nucleotides read TGTGCCAGCACCACGACGGTCTACAATGAGCAGTTCTTC. The variable domain in full, completed from reference TRBV28 and TRBJ2-1, reads DVKVTQSSRYLVKRTGEKVFLECVQDMDHENMFWYRQDPGLGLRLIYFSYDVKMKEKGDIPEGYSVSREKKERFSLILESASTNQTSMYLCASTTTVYNEQFFGPGTRLTVL.

The genes are TRBV2 and TRBJ1-2; unclear D gene. Germline V gene data show CDR1 as SNHLY and CDR2 as FYNNEI. CDR3 size: 15 residues. V was shortened by 0 bases and J by 7 bases, with 15 bases between the two germline ends. The CDR3 region has the DNA TGTGCCAGCAGTGAAGCGCCGTATCGTGCAGTTGGCTACACCTTC. Residues: CASSEAPYRAVGYTF. Variable domain in full (rest from reference TRBV2 and TRBJ1-2): EPEVTQTPSHQVTQMGQEVILRCVPISNHLYFYWYRQILGQKVEFLVSFYNNEISEKSEIFDDQFSVERPDGSNFTLKIRSTKLEDSAMYFCASSEAPYRAVGYTFGSGTRLTVV.

This rearrangement joins TRBV5-6 to TRBJ2-1; TRBD2 matches 10 bases. V trimming: 6 bases; J trimming: 0 bases; junction bases outside the gene matches: 3. CDR1 and CDR2 (germline): SGHDT, YYEEEE. The CDR3 runs 15 residues. CDR3: CASTLAGGSYNEQFF. The CDR3 nucleotides read TGTGCCAGCACCTTAGCGGGGGGCTCCTACAATGAGCAGTTCTTC.

The rearrangement uses TRBV18 and TRBJ1-3; 9 nucleotides line up with TRBD1. Germline trimming cut 3 bases from V and 0 bases from J; bases unmatched to any gene: 6. Germline CDR1 and CDR2: KGHSH and LQKENI. This CDR3 region has 17 residues. The CDR3 sequence is CASSPGTGPSSGNTIYF. The CDR3 coding sequence is TGTGCCAGCTCACCCGGGACAGGGCCTTCCTCTGGAAACACCATATATTTT.

This clone came up a few times. The V gene is TRBV5-1, the J gene TRBJ2-3; D gene uncertain. CDR3 length: 14 amino acids. Trimming cost V 0 bases and J 6 bases, with 11 bases left between them. The germline gives CDR1 SGHRS, CDR2 YFSETQ. The CDR3 spells CASSLEDSPDTQYF. Written as DNA, the CDR3 is TGCGCCAGCAGCTTGGAGGATAGTCCGGATACGCAGTATTTT.

The genes are TRBV5-1 and TRBJ2-1; D possibly corresponds to TRBD2 (5 bases). Germline CDR1 is SGHRS and CDR2 is YFSETQ. V was shortened by 0 bases and J by 0 bases, with 10 bases between the two germline ends. This CDR3 comprises 16 residues. Here the CDR3 DNA reads TGCGCCAGCAGCTTGGAAGAGGGCCGCTCCTACAATGAGCAGTTCTTC. Translated: CASSLEEGRSYNEQFF.

The genes are TRBV2 and TRBJ1-5; 7 bases line up with TRBD1. V shed 0 bases, J shed 2 bases, and the junction held 1 base outside the gene matches. The CDR3 is 15 amino acids. CDR1 is SNHLY and CDR2 is FYNNEI in the germline V gene. CDR3 sequence reads: CASSEAGGGNQPQHF. The CDR3 DNA reads TGTGCCAGCAGTGAAGCAGGGGGCGGCAATCAGCCCCAGCATTTT. Based on the CDR3 plus reference TRBV2 and TRBJ1-5, the full variable domain is EPEVTQTPSHQVTQMGQEVILRCVPISNHLYFYWYRQILGQKVEFLVSFYNNEISEKSEIFDDQFSVERPDGSNFTLKIRSTKLEDSAMYFCASSEAGGGNQPQHFGDGTRLSIL.

The chain recombines TRBV5-1 with TRBJ2-1, with 10 bases that match TRBD2. Germline lookup yields CDR1 SGHRS and CDR2 YFSETQ. This CDR3 spans 16 amino acids. The V and J ends lost 2 bases and 0 bases, in that order; junction bases with no gene match: 2. The CDR3 sequence is CASSFLAGGSYNEQFF. CDR3 sequence (DNA): TGCGCCAGCAGCTTTTTAGCGGGGGGCTCCTACAATGAGCAGTTCTTC.

The CDR3 loop is CACAGVHEQYF. The CDR3 nucleotides are TGTGCCTGTGCGGGAGTCCACGAGCAGTACTTC. The chain recombines TRBV30 with TRBJ2-7, with TRBD2 identical over 7 bases. Per the germline V gene, CDR1 is GTSNPN and CDR2 is SVGIG (reference sequence). This CDR3 has 11 residues. The V and J ends lost 6 bases and 5 bases, in that order; junction bases with no gene match: 4.

The gene calls are TRBV7-2 and TRBJ2-7; 9 nucleotides line up with TRBD1. V dropped 0 bases and J dropped 0; count of bases not matched to a gene: 15. This CDR3 region has 20 residues. CDR1 SGHTA and CDR2 FQGNSA come from the germline V gene. The CDR3 coding sequence is TGTGCCAGCAGCTTAGCCTCGGGACAGGGAAGGAGGACGAGCTCCTACGAGCAGTACTTC. Its translation is CASSLASGQGRRTSSYEQYF.

The V gene is TRBV19, the J gene TRBJ2-5; perhaps D is TRBD1 or TRBD2 (5 bases each). Per germline, CDR1 LNHDA and CDR2 SQIVND (reference sequence). This CDR3 has 13 residues. V lost 3 bases to trimming and J lost 7 bases, with 12 bases between them. The CDR3 sequence: CASSISVGGTQYF. The CDR3 DNA is TGTGCCAGTAGTATTAGCGTTGGGGGGACCCAGTACTTC.

This clone occurred a few times. This CDR3 is CASRVYTEAFF. DNA for the CDR3: TGTGCCAGCAGGGTCTACACTGAAGCTTTCTTT. V gene TRBV6-5 combines with J gene TRBJ1-1, with D unclear. Trimming stripped 6 bases from V and 3 bases from J, with 5 bases between. The CDR3 length is 11 residues. Germline CDR1 is MNHEY and CDR2 is SVGAGI.

This chain connects TRBV20-1 to TRBJ2-3, with D unclear. CDR1 DFQATT and CDR2 SNEGSKA come from the germline V gene (reference sequence). V lost 3 bases, J lost 2 bases, and 6 bases lay in between. CDR3 length: 12 residues. For the CDR3, the DNA is TGCAGTGCTAGTGTACACACAGATACGCAGTATTTT. It encodes CSASVHTDTQYF.

The J gene is TRBJ2-7, the V gene TRBV7-9, with D possibly TRBD1 on 7 matching bases. The CDR3 is 15 residues long. V lost 5 bases to trimming and J lost 2 bases, with 16 bases between them. Germline V gene sequence: CDR1 SEHNR, CDR2 FQNEAQ (reference sequence). In DNA, the CDR3 is TGTGCCAGCAGCCGCGGACAGGCGGGGACCTACGAGCAGTACTTC. This translates into CASSRGQAGTYEQYF.

V gene TRBV29-1 combines with J gene TRBJ1-1; TRBD1 matches 7 bases. The J segment lost 4 bases and the V segment lost 0 bases, leaving 5 bases of the junction unmatched. The CDR3 is made up of 14 amino acids. Germline V gives CDR1 SQVTM, CDR2 ANQGSEA. CDR3 nucleotides: TGCAGCGTTGAAGAAAGGGCAGGGGGCACTGAAGCTTTCTTT. Its translation is CSVEERAGGTEAFF.

V usage is TRBV7-7 and J usage is TRBJ2-1; 9 bases align to TRBD2. The CDR3 sequence is 15 residues long. The V gene end was trimmed by 2 bases and the J gene end by 8 bases; junction bases not matched to a gene: 7. CDR1 and CDR2 (germline): SSHAT, FNYEAQ (reference sequence). CDR3 residues: CASSLRAGGFYEQFF. Here the CDR3 DNA reads TGTGCCAGCAGCTTACGGGCGGGAGGGTTTTATGAGCAGTTCTTC.

The sample holds a few counts of this clone. V is TRBV24-1 and J is TRBJ1-5; D is perhaps TRBD1 (6 bases). This CDR3 contains 13 residues. From germline, CDR1 is KGHDR and CDR2 SFDVKD. Between the trimmed V and J ends, which lost 3 bases and 6 bases, there was a span of 8 bases. The CDR3 sequence: CATSDRGLQPQHF. In DNA form, the CDR3 reads TGTGCCACCAGTGATCGGGGGCTTCAGCCCCAGCATTTT.

The chain couples TRBV28 to TRBJ1-2, with D perhaps matching TRBD1 (6 bases). This CDR3 is built from 16 residues. The germline V gene encodes CDR1 MDHEN and CDR2 SYDVKM. Trimming shortened V by 2 bases and J by 5 bases, and 18 bases separated the two germline ends. The CDR3, as DNA: TGTGCCAGCAGTTTAAGGGTCCAGGGGTTAGTGTATGGCTACACCTTC. Encoded protein: CASSLRVQGLVYGYTF.

The chain uses TRBV19 and TRBJ2-5; tentative D call: TRBD1 (6 bases). This CDR3 is 15 amino acids long. Trimming cost V 2 bases and J 2 bases, with 12 bases left between them. CDR1 LNHDA and CDR2 SQIVND come from the germline V gene (reference sequence). The CDR3 region has the DNA TGTGCCAGTAGTATAAAACAGGGACCGCAAGAGACCCAGTACTTC. Translated, it gives CASSIKQGPQETQYF.

The V gene is TRBV19, the J gene TRBJ2-7, with 8 nucleotides matching TRBD2. From germline, CDR1 is LNHDA and CDR2 SQIVND (reference sequence). With V trimmed by 2 bases and J by 2 bases, 2 bases remained unmatched. CDR3 length equals 14 residues. CDR3 in amino acids: CASSIPGLAYEQYF. The CDR3 nucleotides read TGTGCCAGTAGTATACCGGGACTAGCCTACGAGCAGTACTTC.

The rearrangement links TRBV4-1 to TRBJ2-5; 10 bases map to TRBD1. Germline V gene lookup returns CDR1 MGHRA and CDR2 YSYEKL. Unmatched junction bases numbered 5, after V lost 2 bases and J lost 5 bases. CDR3 size: 15 residues. The CDR3 coding sequence is TGCGCCAGCAGCCAATCGGACAGGGGGATTGAGACCCAGTACTTC. Translating gives CASSQSDRGIETQYF.

The gene calls are TRBV30 and TRBJ1-2, with a weak D call TRBD1 (6 bases). Deletions cut 7 bases from V and 4 bases from J, with 13 bases between. The length of the CDR3 is 12 residues. Germline CDR1 is GTSNPN and CDR2 is SVGIG (reference sequence). The CDR3 here is CAFETGSYGYTF. The CDR3 region has the DNA TGTGCCTTTGAAACAGGGTCCTATGGCTACACCTTC.

This clone has just a few counts. This chain links TRBV7-9 with TRBJ2-2; the D gene is possibly TRBD1 (6 bases). Germline lookup yields CDR1 SEHNR and CDR2 FQNEAQ (reference sequence). V was cut by 4 bases and J by 1 base, with 10 bases left in between. The CDR3 is 15 amino acids. The CDR3 here is CASSSAQGNTGELFF. CDR3 in DNA: TGTGCCAGCAGCTCCGCACAGGGGAACACCGGGGAGCTGTTTTTT.